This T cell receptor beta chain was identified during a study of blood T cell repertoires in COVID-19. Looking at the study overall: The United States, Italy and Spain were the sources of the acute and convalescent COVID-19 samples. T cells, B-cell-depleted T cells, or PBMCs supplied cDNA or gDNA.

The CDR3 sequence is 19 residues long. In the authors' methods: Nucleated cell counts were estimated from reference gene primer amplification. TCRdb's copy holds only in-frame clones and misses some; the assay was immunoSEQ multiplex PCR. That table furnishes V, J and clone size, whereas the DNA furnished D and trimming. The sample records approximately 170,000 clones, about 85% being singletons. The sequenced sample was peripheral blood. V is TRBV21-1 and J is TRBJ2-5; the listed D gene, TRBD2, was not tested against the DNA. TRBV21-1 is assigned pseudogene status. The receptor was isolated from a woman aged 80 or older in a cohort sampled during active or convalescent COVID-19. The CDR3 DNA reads TGTGCCAGCAGCAATACACCGATCCCCACTAGCGGGAGTATTGGGACCCAGTACTTC. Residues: CASSNTPIPTSGSIGTQYF.